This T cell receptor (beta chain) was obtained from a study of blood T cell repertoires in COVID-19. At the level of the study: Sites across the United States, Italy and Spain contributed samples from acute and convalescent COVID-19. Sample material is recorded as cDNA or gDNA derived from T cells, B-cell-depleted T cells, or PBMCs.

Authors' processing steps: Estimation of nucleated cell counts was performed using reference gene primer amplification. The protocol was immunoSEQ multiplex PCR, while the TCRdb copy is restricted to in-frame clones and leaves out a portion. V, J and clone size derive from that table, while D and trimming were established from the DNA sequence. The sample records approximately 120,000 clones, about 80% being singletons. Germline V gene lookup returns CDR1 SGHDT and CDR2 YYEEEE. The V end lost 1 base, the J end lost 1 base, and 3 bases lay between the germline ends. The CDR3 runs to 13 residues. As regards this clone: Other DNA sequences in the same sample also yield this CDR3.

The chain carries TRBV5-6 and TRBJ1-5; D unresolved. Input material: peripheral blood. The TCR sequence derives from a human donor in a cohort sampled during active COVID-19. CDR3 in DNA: TGTGCCAGCAGCTTGTCAAGCAATCAGCCCCAGCATTTT. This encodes CASSLSSNQPQHF.